These 18 T cell receptor beta chains came from one sample sequenced in a study of shared clonotypes between healthy human individuals. Measured with immunoSEQ multiplex PCR; TCRdb has only the in-frame clones, and not every one. This sample has over a million clones, with roughly 95% found just once. Sequencing was done on a sample of naive CD4+ T cells sorted from blood. Stated subset: CD45RA+ positively selected. Receptors originate from a man younger than 45 in good health.

This chain uses TRBV5-8 with TRBJ2-5; D unresolved. Trimming pared 4 bases from V and 4 bases from J, leaving 11 bases between. This CDR3 spans 13 amino acids. Germline lookup yields CDR1 SGHTS and CDR2 YDEGEE. The CDR3 DNA reads TGTGCCAGCAGCCGCCAATTGGGAGAGACCCAGTACTTC. Translation gives CASSRQLGETQYF.

The V call is TRBV7-9, the J call TRBJ1-2; weak D call: TRBD1 (6 bases). V was pared by 5 bases and J by 4 bases, with 14 bases between. CDR1 and CDR2 (germline): SEHNR, FQNEAQ (reference sequence). The CDR3 is made up of 14 amino acids. The CDR3 nucleotides read TGTGCCAGCAGCCTAAGTGACAGGAGCTATGGCTACACCTTC. This translates into CASSLSDRSYGYTF.

This rearrangement joins TRBV15 to TRBJ1-2, with D perhaps TRBD1 (5 bases). Germline CDR1 and CDR2: LNHNV and YYDKDF (reference sequence). With 1 base removed from V and 2 bases from J, the gap between germline ends came to 11 bases. This CDR3 contains 15 residues. The CDR3 protein is CATSRGGTENYGYTF. The CDR3, as DNA: TGTGCCACCAGCAGAGGTGGGACCGAGAACTATGGCTACACCTTC. Together with reference TRBV15 and TRBJ1-2, the CDR3 gives the full variable domain: DAMVIQNPRYQVTQFGKPVTLSCSQTLNHNVMYWYQQKSSQAPKLLFHYYDKDFNNEADTPDNFQSRRPNTSFCFLDIRSPGLGDTAMYLCATSRGGTENYGYTFGSGTRLTVV.

This rearrangement joins TRBV6-5 to TRBJ2-7; 8 bases align to TRBD2. V gave up 6 bases and J gave up 2 bases; unmatched junction bases: 9. The CDR3 totals 15 residues. Germline V gene lookup returns CDR1 MNHEY and CDR2 SVGAGI. The CDR3 DNA reads as TGTGCCAGCAGAGCCACTAGCGGAGGCACCTACGAGCAGTACTTC. It translates to CASRATSGGTYEQYF.

The V gene is TRBV5-1, the J gene TRBJ2-7, with a weak D call TRBD2 (6 bases). CDR1 SGHRS and CDR2 YFSETQ come from the germline V gene. V lost 0 bases and J 0 bases, leaving 10 bases between the germline ends. The CDR3 spans 15 residues. The CDR3 DNA sequence: TGCGCCAGCAGCTTGGGGGGACTCGACTCCTACGAGCAGTACTTC. This encodes CASSLGGLDSYEQYF.

V gene TRBV5-1 combines with J gene TRBJ2-6; 10 nucleotides match TRBD1. The CDR3 covers 18 residues. Germline V gives CDR1 SGHRS, CDR2 YFSETQ. The junction had 8 bases not matched to a gene; V was cut back by 4 bases and J by 1 base. The CDR3, as DNA: TGCGCCAGCAGCAGGGGGGACAGGGGACCGTCTGGGGCCAACGTCCTGACTTTC. Protein product: CASSRGDRGPSGANVLTF.

The CDR3 DNA reads as TGCGCCAGCAGCCGTGAGACACTCCAGCCCCAGCATTTT. It translates to CASSRETLQPQHF. The rearrangement links TRBV4-1 to TRBJ1-5, with unresolved D. The germline V and J ends were trimmed by 4 bases and 7 bases, with 11 bases remaining between them. This CDR3 contains 13 residues. CDR1 and CDR2 (germline): MGHRA, YSYEKL.

The CDR3 sequence: CASSGYGLVGDTQYF. The CDR3 nucleotides are TGTGCCAGCAGTGGGTACGGGCTCGTAGGAGATACGCAGTATTTT. The chain employs TRBV5-4 and TRBJ2-3, with D uncertain. Germline V CDR1 and CDR2: SGHNT, YYREEE (reference sequence). Trimming took 5 bases from V and 5 from J, leaving 18 bases between them. The CDR3 runs 15 residues.

The CDR3 DNA follows: TGTGCCAGCAGCTTAAGGGGAACCCCCTACGAGCAGTACTTC. This sequence encodes CASSLRGTPYEQYF. The chain uses TRBV5-4 and TRBJ2-7, with D possibly being TRBD1 (5 bases). The CDR3 length is 14 residues. Looked up from germline, CDR1 is SGHNT and CDR2 is YYREEE (reference sequence). V was shortened by 2 bases and J by 2 bases, with 11 bases between the two germline ends. The full variable domain, with the rest looked up from reference TRBV5-4 and TRBJ2-7, is ETGVTQSPTHLIKTRGQQVTLRCSSQSGHNTVSWYQQALGQGPQFIFQYYREEENGRGNFPPRFSGLQFPNYSSELNVNALELDDSALYLCASSLRGTPYEQYFGPGTRLTVT.

V and J are TRBV11-3 and TRBJ2-1, with TRBD2 as a possible D gene (7 bases). Germline V lookup: CDR1 SGHNT, CDR2 YENEEA. Trimming shortened V by 0 bases and J by 8 bases, and 17 bases separated the two germline ends. This CDR3 is 16 amino acids long. The CDR3 spells CASSLDWAGEGDEQFF. The CDR3 bases are TGTGCCAGCAGCTTAGATTGGGCAGGGGAGGGCGATGAGCAGTTCTTC.

The V and J genes are TRBV18 and TRBJ2-3; D remains unclear. Trimming took 2 bases from V and 5 from J, leaving 8 bases between them. CDR1 KGHSH and CDR2 LQKENI come from the germline V gene. The CDR3 spans 13 residues. For the CDR3, the DNA is TGTGCCAGCTCACCATTATGGGTAGATACGCAGTATTTT. It yields the protein CASSPLWVDTQYF.

The chain has TRBV29-1 and TRBJ2-7, with TRBD1 identical over 11 bases. Germline V CDR1 and CDR2: SQVTM, ANQGSEA. CDR3 length equals 15 residues. The V and J ends lost 4 bases and 6 bases, in that order; junction bases with no gene match: 11. The CDR3 DNA sequence: TGCAGCGTTGTCTCGACGGGACAGGGGGATGCCGAGCAGTACTTC. Protein: CSVVSTGQGDAEQYF.

This clone is a singleton in its sample. This chain's CDR3 is CASSPPGRAEEKLFF. The CDR3 nucleotides are TGTGCCAGCAGCCCGCCGGGGAGGGCCGAAGAAAAACTGTTTTTT. V gene TRBV5-6 combines with J gene TRBJ1-4, with D unresolved. In germline, CDR1 is SGHDT, CDR2 YYEEEE. The CDR3 loop spans 15 amino acids. The germline V and J ends were trimmed by 4 bases and 8 bases, with 18 bases remaining between them.

This sequence joins TRBV10-1 and TRBJ2-1; D might be TRBD2 (6 bases). V was clipped by 0 bases and J by 0 bases, with 9 bases between them. This CDR3 is built from 16 residues. Germline V gene sequence: CDR1 WNHNN, CDR2 SYGVQD (reference sequence). Written as DNA, the CDR3 is TGCGCCAGCAGTGAGTCAGCGGGTCCCTCCTACAATGAGCAGTTCTTC. This sequence encodes CASSESAGPSYNEQFF.

The V gene is TRBV10-1, the J gene TRBJ1-1; D gene uncertain. CDR1 and CDR2 from the germline V gene are WNHNN and SYGVQD (reference sequence). V was cut by 4 bases and J by 14 bases, with 17 bases left in between. CDR3 length equals 12 residues. The CDR3 DNA follows: TGCGCCAGCAGTGTAATTCTAGACATGGACTTCTTT. Its protein is CASSVILDMDFF.

The genes are TRBV6-4 and TRBJ2-1, with 12 bases identical to TRBD2. V was clipped by 4 bases and J by 15 bases; unmatched bases: 10. In germline, CDR1 is MRHNA, CDR2 SNTAGT. The CDR3 is 14 amino acids. CDR3 region: CASSATSGRSRPFF. The CDR3 DNA is TGTGCCAGCAGTGCAACTAGCGGGAGGTCCCGGCCGTTCTTC.

The J gene is TRBJ2-1, the V gene TRBV6-1; D is uncertain. CDR3 length: 16 residues. Germline loops: CDR1 MNHNS, CDR2 SASEGT. V gave up 2 bases and J gave up 5 bases, with 16 bases separating them. CDR3 loop: CASSESRLLFNNEQFF. The CDR3 DNA sequence: TGTGCCAGCAGTGAAAGCCGGCTACTCTTTAACAATGAGCAGTTCTTC.

The rearrangement joins TRBV5-1 to TRBJ2-6, with D tentatively TRBD2 (5 bases). V gave up 4 bases and J gave up 2 bases, with 19 bases separating them. This CDR3 has 18 amino acids. CDR1 and CDR2 from the germline V gene are SGHRS and YFSETQ. The CDR3 region has the DNA TGCGCCAGCAGCCGGGGTGGGCAACCCGGGACTGGGGCCAACGTCCTGACTTTC. Its translation is CASSRGGQPGTGANVLTF.